This T cell receptor beta chain was retrieved from a study of blood T cell repertoires in COVID-19. Study information: T cells, B-cell-depleted T cells, or PBMCs provided the cDNA or gDNA that served as material.

This clone came up once. The authors' processing: How many nucleated cells were present was estimated from reference gene primer amplification. The method was immunoSEQ multiplex PCR; TCRdb's version includes in-frame clones alone and lacks a portion of them. V and J calls plus clone size are reproduced from that table; the DNA served to infer D and trimming. The sample comprises roughly 420,000 clones, roughly 90% of which are singletons, and approximately 0.96% rests with the top ten. Study members were between about 18 and 95 years old and lived in 20 to 30 US regions. Participants' own reports of clinical history determined their cohort assignment. CDR1 and CDR2 (germline): SGDLS, YYNGEE. The CDR3 totals 15 residues. Germline trimming cut 1 base from V and 10 bases from J; bases unmatched to any gene: 11.

The chain has TRBV9 and TRBJ2-1, with 7 nucleotides matching TRBD1. Sequencing input: PBMCs or T cells enriched from blood (not recorded which). This receptor was obtained from a woman between 25 and 40 years old with acute COVID-19. The CDR3 sequence: CASSVRGQGLREQFF. In DNA, the CDR3 is TGTGCCAGCAGCGTAAGGGGGCAGGGATTAAGGGAGCAGTTCTTC.